This is a list of T cell receptor beta chains from one sample in a study of T cell repertoires in cytomegalovirus infection. Using its own MiXCR run on the reads, TCRdb lists one record per CDR3 protein. The table lists about 310,000 distinct CDR3 sequences, about 17% of them singletons. Sequenced material: PBMCs. These receptors were collected from a human donor in good health (CMV status not recorded). Some clones in this sample may be carry-over from other donors' samples. Each CDR3 is given with its conserved first and last residue. D genes are given only for firm matches. A row's size may be missing; if present it is once, few, many or a size class.

j_gene	v_gene	len	abundance	d_gene	CDR3nt	CDR3aa
TRBJ1-1	TRBV20-1	18	.	.	TGCAGTGCTAGGTTAGGGAGGGGGGGTAGCAGGGGGAACACTGAAGCTTTCTTT	CSARLGRGGSRGNTEAFF
TRBJ2-2	TRBV5-6	16	.	.	TGTGCCAGCAGCTTGGATTGGGGGGTGAACACCGGGGAGCTGTTTTTT	CASSLDWGVNTGELFF
TRBJ1-2	TRBV7-2	15	many	TRBD1	TGTGCCAGCAGCTTAAATCCCGGGACAGGCTATGGCTACACCTTC	CASSLNPGTGYGYTF
TRBJ2-1	TRBV20-1	15	many	.	TGCAGTGCTAGAGATCTGGGCTGGACGACAGATGAGCAGTTCTTC	CSARDLGWTTDEQFF
TRBJ2-5	TRBV2	15	few	.	TGTGCCAGCAGCACTCCAGGGGAGTCTAGGGAGACCCAGTACTTC	CASSTPGESRETQYF
TRBJ1-3	TRBV20-1	13	.	.	TGCAGTGCTGGGGGGAAGAGTGGAAACACCATATATTTT	CSAGGKSGNTIYF
TRBJ2-3	TRBV5-4	17	few	TRBD2	TGTGCCAGCAGCTTGGCGGTTGCGGGGGGAAGTACAGATACGCAGTATTTT	CASSLAVAGGSTDTQYF
TRBJ1-4	TRBV6-5	19	few	TRBD1	TGTGCCAGCAGTTACTCCCCCCCCCTCTCCGGGACAGGGGACGAAAAACTGTTTTTT	CASSYSPPLSGTGDEKLFF
TRBJ1-5	TRBV6-5	15	.	.	TGTGCCAGCAGTTACGATATAAACGGCAATCAGCCCCAGCATTTT	CASSYDINGNQPQHF
TRBJ2-7	TRBV15	15	.	.	TGTGCCACCAGCAGCCTCAAGGGGGTGACCTACGAGCAGTACTTC	CATSSLKGVTYEQYF
TRBJ1-3	TRBV20-1	15	few	TRBD1	TGCAGTGCTCCTGATTCAGGGGGAACGGGCGGCACCATATATTTT	CSAPDSGGTGGTIYF
TRBJ2-2	TRBV11-2	17	.	TRBD2	TGTGCCAGCAGCCGACTAGCGGGGGAGAGGGGCACCGGGGAGCTGTTTTTT	CASSRLAGERGTGELFF
TRBJ2-5	TRBV10-3	16	.	TRBD2	TGTGCCACCTCTCCAGGTCGCGGGGGGCCACAAGAGACCCAGTACTTC	CATSPGRGGPQETQYF
TRBJ1-2	TRBV28	14	few	TRBD1	TGTGCCAGCGGGGGCGGGGGACAGAACTATGGCTACACCTTC	CASGGGGQNYGYTF
TRBJ1-1	TRBV20-1	14	.	.	TGCAGTGCTAGGTGGGACAACCGAAACACTGAAGCTTTCTTT	CSARWDNRNTEAFF
TRBJ1-1	TRBV18	14	many	.	TGTGCCAGCTCACAATCGACAGGGAACACTGAAGCTTTCTTT	CASSQSTGNTEAFF
TRBJ2-7	TRBV5-6	13	.	.	TGTGCCAGCAGCATCGGACAGCCCTACGAGCAGTACTTC	CASSIGQPYEQYF
TRBJ2-5	TRBV7-9	15	many	TRBD1	TGTGCCAGCAGCTTAGTCCGGGACAGTCAAGAGACCCAGTACTTC	CASSLVRDSQETQYF
TRBJ2-5	TRBV4-1	15	many	.	TGCGCCAGCAGCCAAGAACAGGAAGGGTGGCAGACCCAGTACTTC	CASSQEQEGWQTQYF
TRBJ1-2	TRBV18	13	few	TRBD1	TGTGCCAGCTCACAACAGGGGGGCTATGGCTACACCTTC	CASSQQGGYGYTF
TRBJ1-6	TRBV27	15	few	TRBD1	TGTGCCAGCAGTGCTAGACAGGGAGGGAATTCACCCCTCCACTTT	CASSARQGGNSPLHF
TRBJ1-2	TRBV4-1	16	.	.	TGCGCCAGCAGCCAAGATTACGCAGGCCGTAACTATGGCTACACCTTC	CASSQDYAGRNYGYTF
TRBJ2-7	TRBV3-1	12	few	.	TGTGCCAGCAGCCAAGACGAGGGCCCTCCCCACTTC	CASSQDEGPPHF
TRBJ2-4	TRBV7-2	14	many	TRBD1	TGTGCCAGCAGCTCGGGACAGAGCCAAAACATTCAGTACTTC	CASSSGQSQNIQYF
TRBJ1-5	TRBV28	16	.	TRBD1	TGTGCCAGCAGTCGATCCGGGACAGGGGAGGGTCAGCCCCAGCATTTT	CASSRSGTGEGQPQHF
TRBJ1-5	TRBV6-4	10	.	.	TGTGCCAGCACCCTAAGGTCCCAGCATTTT	CASTLRSQHF
TRBJ2-7	TRBV20-1	15	.	TRBD2	TGCAGTGCTGCGCGGACTATCCGGGGGGGCTACGAGCAGTACTTC	CSAARTIRGGYEQYF
TRBJ1-4	TRBV6-1	17	.	.	TGTGCCAGCAGTTCAACCGGACAATCCGCAACTAATGAAAAACTGTTTTTT	CASSSTGQSATNEKLFF
TRBJ2-4	TRBV20-1	12	.	.	TGCAGTGCTAGGGGACACTCAAACATTCAGTACTTC	CSARGHSNIQYF
TRBJ1-2	TRBV20-1	15	.	.	TGCAGTGCTAGAGGCCAGAGATGGTTTAACTATGGCTACACCTTC	CSARGQRWFNYGYTF
TRBJ2-6	TRBV27	16	few	.	TGTGCCAGCAGTTTATCTGGGTTCTCGGGGGCCAACGTCCTGACTTTC	CASSLSGFSGANVLTF
TRBJ2-5	TRBV5-6	16	few	.	TGTGCCAGCAGCTTGGGGACCGGGACAGCGGGGGAGACCCAGTACTTC	CASSLGTGTAGETQYF